This paragraph reports one T cell receptor (beta chain). In the authors' workflow: It was from reference gene primer amplification that nucleated cell counts were estimated. The protocol was immunoSEQ multiplex PCR, while the TCRdb copy is restricted to in-frame clones and leaves out a portion. V and J calls plus clone size are reproduced from that table; the DNA served to infer D and trimming. The data show approximately 390,000 clones, with 90% seen just once and 6% to 7.5% held by the top ten. Trimming at V came to 5 bases and at J to 6 bases, leaving 14 bases not matched to a gene. CDR3 size: 16 residues. Germline-derived CDR1 and CDR2 are MRHNA and SNTAGT. The source of the sample is a study of blood T cell repertoires in COVID-19.

This chain joins TRBV6-4 and TRBJ2-7, with 9 bases lining up with TRBD1. The receptor was isolated from a young man with active or convalescent COVID-19. Sequencing was carried out using peripheral blood. CDR3 residues: CASSLPELGQGGEQYF. DNA of the CDR3: TGTGCCAGCAGTTTACCCGAATTGGGACAGGGTGGCGAGCAGTACTTC.